Listed below are T cell receptor beta chains from one sample, sequenced in a study of cytomegalovirus exposure and HLA in healthy donors. The table came from immunoSEQ multiplex PCR; TCRdb's copy has only in-frame clones and leaves some out. The top ten hold over 3.5% of the sample, which has over 200,000 clones, around four fifths seen once. Sequences were obtained from PBMCs. Source of these receptors: a male donor in good health and CMV-seronegative. The CDR3 runs from the conserved cysteine through the conserved F or W. The order of the fields is J gene, V gene, D gene, clone size, CDR3 protein, CDR3 DNA. D genes are given only for firm matches. A row's size may be missing; if present it is once, few, many or a size class.

j_gene: TRBJ2-5
v_gene: TRBV29-1
d_gene: TRBD2
abundance: once
CDR3aa: CSVGGARGGGTIETQYF
CDR3nt: TGCAGCGTTGGAGGTGCCCGGGGGGGCGGAACGATAGAGACCCAGTACTTC

j_gene: TRBJ1-3
v_gene: TRBV27
d_gene: .
abundance: .
CDR3aa: CASSSDRSISGNTIYF
CDR3nt: TGTGCCAGCAGTTCGGACAGATCAATCTCTGGAAACACCATATATTTT

j_gene: TRBJ2-7
v_gene: TRBV5-4
d_gene: TRBD2
abundance: .
CDR3aa: CASSLARSGRAYEQYF
CDR3nt: TGTGCCAGCAGCTTGGCCCGCAGCGGGAGAGCCTACGAGCAGTACTTC

j_gene: TRBJ2-7
v_gene: TRBV29-1
d_gene: .
abundance: once
CDR3aa: CSVEDSGSSYEQYF
CDR3nt: TGCAGCGTTGAAGATTCCGGGAGTTCCTACGAGCAGTACTTC

j_gene: TRBJ2-2
v_gene: TRBV9
d_gene: TRBD2
abundance: .
CDR3aa: CASSGLAGSTGELFF
CDR3nt: TGTGCCAGCAGCGGACTAGCGGGTAGCACCGGGGAGCTGTTTTTT

j_gene: TRBJ2-3
v_gene: TRBV7-9
d_gene: TRBD2
abundance: .
CDR3aa: CASSPTSGVRDTQYF
CDR3nt: TGTGCCAGCAGCCCCACTAGCGGCGTCAGGGATACGCAGTATTTT

j_gene: TRBJ1-1
v_gene: TRBV11-2
d_gene: .
abundance: .
CDR3aa: CASSLVAANTEAFF
CDR3nt: TGTGCCAGCAGCTTAGTAGCGGCAAACACTGAAGCTTTCTTT

j_gene: TRBJ2-3
v_gene: TRBV4-2
d_gene: TRBD1
abundance: few
CDR3aa: CASSQEQGQTDTQYF
CDR3nt: TGTGCCAGCAGCCAGGAACAGGGACAGACAGATACGCAGTATTTT

j_gene: TRBJ2-7
v_gene: TRBV5-4
d_gene: .
abundance: few
CDR3aa: CASSHLGAYEQYF
CDR3nt: TGTGCCAGCAGCCATCTAGGGGCCTACGAGCAGTACTTC

j_gene: TRBJ1-1
v_gene: TRBV18
d_gene: TRBD1
abundance: .
CDR3aa: CASSPGTAQNTEAFF
CDR3nt: TGTGCCAGCTCACCAGGGACAGCCCAGAACACTGAAGCTTTCTTT